Listed below are T cell receptor beta chains from one sample, sequenced in a study of blood T cell repertoires in COVID-19. Repertoires were generated with immunoSEQ multiplex PCR, while TCRdb's copy carries only in-frame clones and drops some. The data contain about 130,000 clones, roughly 85% of them seen just once; the ten biggest clones take up around 4.2%. The sample was PBMCs or T cells enriched from blood (not recorded which). These receptor sequences come from a man between 50 and 59 years old who had recovered from COVID-19. CDR3s include the opening cysteine and the closing phenylalanine or tryptophan. The D gene is left open where the match is weak. Some rows have no size entry. The others give once, few or many, or a class for an expanded clone.

>TRBV7-8|TRBJ1-4|NA|TRBD1
TGTGCCAGCAGCTTAGTCGGGACAGGGTTTGGTAATGAAAAACTGTTTTTT
CASSLVGTGFGNEKLFF
>TRBV7-9|TRBJ2-5|NA|TRBD1
TGTGCCAGCAGCTCCCGGGACAGGGCGTCCCAAGAGACCCAGTACTTC
CASSSRDRASQETQYF
>TRBV6-6|TRBJ1-1|NA|TRBD1
TGTGCCAGCAGTCTCCTACAGGGGACTGAAGCTTTCTTT
CASSLLQGTEAFF
>TRBV29-1|TRBJ1-1|NA|NA
TGCAGCGCCACACCCGGGTTGTTCACTGAAGCTTTCTTT
CSATPGLFTEAFF
>TRBV5-1|TRBJ2-5|NA|TRBD2
TGCGCCAGCAGCCAACAGACTAGCGCAGAGACCCAGTACTTC
CASSQQTSAETQYF
>TRBV7-9|TRBJ1-2|NA|TRBD1
TGTGCCAGCAGTCCCGGGACAGGGATGAATGGCTACACCTTC
CASSPGTGMNGYTF
>TRBV28|TRBJ1-2|NA|NA
TGTGCCAGCAGCAGGGGAGGGGGAGGCTATGGCTACACCTTC
CASSRGGGGYGYTF
>TRBV21-1|TRBJ2-7|NA|NA
TGTGCCAGCAGCAAATCCGGGGAAGGTACCTCCTACGAGCAGTACTTC
CASSKSGEGTSYEQYF
>TRBV7-2|TRBJ2-5|NA|TRBD2
TGTGCCAGCAGCTTAGAAGTCACTAGCGGGGGGGCAGGTGAGACCCAGTACTTC
CASSLEVTSGGAGETQYF
>TRBV19|TRBJ1-2|few|NA
TGTGCCAGTAGTCTGATAGACAGATATGGCTACACCTTC
CASSLIDRYGYTF
>TRBV25-1|TRBJ1-5|NA|TRBD1
TGTGCCAGCAGTGGGACAGGGAACTATCAGCCCCAGCATTTT
CASSGTGNYQPQHF
>TRBV10-3|TRBJ1-2|NA|NA
TGTGCCATCAGTGAGTCGGGGGACTACTATGGCTACACCTTC
CAISESGDYYGYTF
>TRBV24-1|TRBJ1-5|few|NA
TGTGCCACCAGTGATGCCCGCGGGGGTAGCAATCAGCCCCAGCATTTT
CATSDARGGSNQPQHF
>TRBV27|TRBJ1-2|NA|TRBD1
TGTGCCAGCAGTTTACGACAGGGGTATGGCTACACCTTC
CASSLRQGYGYTF
>TRBV28|TRBJ1-5|NA|NA
TGTGCCAGCAGACCCCGGGGGGGCCAGCAGCCCCAGCATTTT
CASRPRGGQQPQHF
>TRBV6-5|TRBJ1-2|once|NA
TGTGCCAGCAGTTACACCTACAGGGTTAGGAGCGGCTACACCTTC
CASSYTYRVRSGYTF